In its sample, the clone carrying this T cell receptor (beta chain) was seen a few times. This sample stems from a study of beta chain features in type 1 diabetes. The CDR3 runs 14 residues. The germline V and J ends were trimmed by 4 bases and 5 bases, with 12 bases remaining between them. Germline CDR1 KGHSH, CDR2 LQKENI. Expressed TCRB transcripts got sequenced, as all isolated RNA was reverse transcribed. Method: immunoSEQ multiplex PCR; TCRdb's copy keeps in-frame clones and lacks some. The repertoire includes about 930,000 clones, 17% of them detected once, and about 0.02% sits in the top ten. Sequencing was carried out using naive CD4+ T cells from blood. The TCR comes from a woman aged 18-29 years in good health. This sequence joins TRBV18 and TRBJ2-1; D is undetermined. As DNA, the CDR3 is TGTGCCAGCTCACTAGAGACTGGGCACAATGAGCAGTTCTTC. Encoded protein: CASSLETGHNEQFF.